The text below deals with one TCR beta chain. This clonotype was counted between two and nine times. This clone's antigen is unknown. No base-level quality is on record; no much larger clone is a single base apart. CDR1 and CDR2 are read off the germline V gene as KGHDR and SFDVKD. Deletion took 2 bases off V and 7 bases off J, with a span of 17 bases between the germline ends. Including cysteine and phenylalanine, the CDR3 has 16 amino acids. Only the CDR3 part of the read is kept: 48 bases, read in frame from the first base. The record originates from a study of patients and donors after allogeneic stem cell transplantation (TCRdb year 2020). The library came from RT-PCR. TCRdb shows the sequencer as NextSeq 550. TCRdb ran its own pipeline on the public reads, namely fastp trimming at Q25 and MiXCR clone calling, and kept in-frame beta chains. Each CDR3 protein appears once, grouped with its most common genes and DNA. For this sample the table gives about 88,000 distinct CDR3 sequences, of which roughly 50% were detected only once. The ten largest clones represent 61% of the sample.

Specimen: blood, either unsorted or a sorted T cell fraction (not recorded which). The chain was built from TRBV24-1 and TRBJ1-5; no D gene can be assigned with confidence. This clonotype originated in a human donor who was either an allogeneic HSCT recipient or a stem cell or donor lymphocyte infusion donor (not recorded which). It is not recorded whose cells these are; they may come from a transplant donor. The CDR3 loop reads CATSDSADGLGQPQHF. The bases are TGTGCCACCAGTGATTCAGCAGACGGGTTGGGGCAGCCCCAGCATTTT.